Shown below are 16 T cell receptor beta chains from a single sample sequenced in a study of Graves' ophthalmopathy and Graves' hyperthyroidism. CDR3 regions of TCR beta were amplified from RNA transcripts. Amplification began with first-round RT-PCR using HTBI primers, then second-round multiplex PCR was performed. TCRdb itself ran the multiplex PCR reads through MiXCR, one entry per CDR3 protein. The data hold 350,000 to 400,000 distinct CDR3 sequences, with 15% observed a single time. Source material: peripheral blood. The receptors here all came from a woman under 30 with stable Graves' hyperthyroidism.

The chain combines TRBV28 with TRBJ2-5, with 7 bases that match TRBD1. CDR3 length equals 15 residues. Looked up from germline, CDR1 is MDHEN and CDR2 is SYDVKM. V dropped 5 bases and J dropped 0; count of bases not matched to a gene: 6. CDR3 region: CASSPLTGNQETQYF. The CDR3 nucleotides are TGTGCCAGCAGTCCACTGACAGGGAACCAAGAGACCCAGTACTTC.

This clonotype was seen ten or more times. The V call is TRBV5-1, the J call TRBJ1-1; D not resolved. The V end lost 2 bases, the J end lost 0 bases, and 17 bases lay between the germline ends. The CDR3 loop spans 17 amino acids. Germline V lookup: CDR1 SGHRS, CDR2 YFSETQ. The CDR3 nucleotides read TGCGCCAGCAGCTTTCAAGGACCTACCCTCATGAACACTGAAGCTTTCTTT. Its translation is CASSFQGPTLMNTEAFF.

This clonotype was observed a handful of times. The chain is built from TRBV5-1 and TRBJ2-7; 11 bases fit TRBD2. The ends lost 3 bases at V and 2 bases at J; junction bases unmatched: 7. Germline CDR1 and CDR2: SGHRS and YFSETQ. This CDR3 has 16 residues. The CDR3 here is CASSSQQTSGAYEQYF. The DNA for the CDR3 is TGCGCCAGCAGCTCACAACAGACTAGCGGGGCCTACGAGCAGTACTTC.

This clonotype has at least ten counts. The gene calls are TRBV12-3 or TRBV12-4 and TRBJ1-5; D call uncertain. CDR3 size: 12 residues. Trimming shortened V by 6 bases and J by 6 bases, and 9 bases separated the two germline ends. The CDR3: CASSALGQPQHF. The CDR3 DNA follows: TGTGCCAGCAGCGCCCTCGGTCAGCCCCAGCATTTT.

This clonotype was recorded many times. The junction does not match germline at one end; this may be a read error. For the CDR3, the DNA is TGCGCCAGCAGCTTAACTGTTAACACCGGGGAGCTGTTTTTT. This sequence encodes CASSLTVNTGELFF. The chain links TRBV7-3 to TRBJ2-2; D ambiguous. The CDR3 is 14 residues long. The germline V gene has CDR1 SGHTA and CDR2 FQGTGA.

The chain links TRBV9 to TRBJ1-6; weak D call: TRBD1 (6 bases). The length of the CDR3 is 15 residues. In germline, CDR1 is SGDLS, CDR2 YYNGEE. V lost 3 bases to trimming and J lost 13 bases, with 20 bases between them. The CDR3 region is CASSESGGRLEPLHF. CDR3 nucleotide sequence: TGTGCCAGCAGCGAGTCGGGGGGCCGGCTAGAGCCCCTCCACTTT.

In regard to this clonotype: The CDR3 ends on some other residue instead of the conserved phenylalanine or tryptophan, so this is likely a read error. The DNA is omitted, as the CDR3 cannot be located on it reliably, and the CDR3 follows TCRdb's listing. V is TRBV12-3 or TRBV12-4 and J is TRBJ1-2. The CDR3 length equals 14 residues, ends included. This chain's CDR3 is CASSSGSANYGYTV.

The table lists this clonotype with many counts. V is TRBV2 and J is TRBJ2-7, with TRBD2 as a possible D gene (5 bases). V lost 10 bases and J 3 bases, leaving 19 bases between the germline ends. This CDR3 contains 14 residues. Germline V gene data show CDR1 as SNHLY and CDR2 as FYNNEI. The CDR3 region has the DNA TGTGCCATCCTAGAGGACTCAGGACTCTACGAGCAGTACTTC. This gives the protein CAILEDSGLYEQYF.

This clonotype was detected once. A much larger clone is a single base away; this may be a read error. The V call is TRBV5-1, the J call TRBJ2-5; a weak D match, TRBD2 (5 bases). Germline V CDR1 and CDR2: SGHRS, YFSETQ. The CDR3 has 13 amino acids. CDR3 coding DNA: TGCGCCAGCAGCTTTGACGAGAGGGAGACCCTGTACTTC. Amino acids: CASSFDERETLYF.

This clonotype was picked up a small number of times. The chain carries TRBV5-1 and TRBJ1-2, with unresolved D. Looked up from germline, CDR1 is SGHRS and CDR2 is YFSETQ. The CDR3 runs to 17 residues. Trimming pared 5 bases from V and 0 bases from J, leaving 20 bases between. The CDR3 nucleotides are TGCGCCAGCAGGGGCTTCGGACGGCCTACAACTAACTATGGCTACACCTTC. It is translated as CASRGFGRPTTNYGYTF. Together with reference TRBV5-1 and TRBJ1-2, the CDR3 gives the full variable domain: KAGVTQTPRYLIKTRGQQVTLSCSPISGHRSVSWYQQTPGQGLQFLFEYFSETQRNKGNFPGRFSGRQFSNSRSEMNVSTLELGDSALYLCASRGFGRPTTNYGYTFGSGTRLTVV.

The sample holds many counts of this clonotype. The rearrangement uses TRBV2 and TRBJ2-7; D is ambiguous. The CDR3 covers 13 residues. Germline CDR1 is SNHLY and CDR2 is FYNNEI. The germline V and J ends were trimmed by 7 bases and 1 base, with 11 bases remaining between them. Here the CDR3 reads CASTGTRSYEQYF. The CDR3 bases are TGTGCCAGCACGGGCACCCGTTCCTACGAGCAGTACTTC.

This clonotype came up many times. Sequence at one end of the junction differs from germline and may be a read error. V usage is TRBV6-1 and J usage is TRBJ2-6; D is perhaps TRBD1 (5 bases). This CDR3 has 16 amino acids. The germline CDR1 and CDR2 sequences are MNHNS and SASEGT. CDR3 residues: CASSPKIDSGANALTF. CDR3 sequence (DNA): TGTGCCAGCAGCCCTAAGATTGATTCTGGGGCCAACGCCCTGACTTTC.

This clonotype was observed a handful of times. The chain carries TRBV9 and TRBJ2-7; 8 bases agree with TRBD2. With 0 bases clipped from V and 4 bases from J, the junction kept 9 bases outside the gene matches. The CDR3 has 16 amino acids. The germline gives CDR1 SGDLS, CDR2 YYNGEE. The CDR3 is CASSVEGSGVTYEQYF. In DNA, the CDR3 is TGTGCCAGCAGCGTAGAAGGTAGCGGGGTTACTTACGAGCAGTACTTC.

This clonotype showed up just a few times. The V call is TRBV18, the J call TRBJ1-2; the D gene is possibly TRBD1 (5 bases). Trimming cost V 3 bases and J 10 bases, with 18 bases left between them. The CDR3 is 14 amino acids. Germline V gives CDR1 KGHSH, CDR2 LQKENI. The CDR3, as DNA: TGTGCCAGCTCACCGTATTCGGGGGACTTAACCTACACCTTC. It is translated as CASSPYSGDLTYTF.

This clonotype appeared many times. The CDR3 DNA follows: TGTGCCAGCAGTACTAGGGCCCCGGGCAAAGCTTTCTTT. This sequence encodes CASSTRAPGKAFF. The V call is TRBV6-5, the J call TRBJ1-1, with D unclear. V was clipped by 5 bases and J by 9 bases, with 16 bases between them. Per the germline V gene, CDR1 is MNHEY and CDR2 is SVGAGI. This CDR3 spans 13 amino acids.

The sample holds many counts of this clonotype. In DNA, the CDR3 is TGTGCCAGCCTCCGAGGGATGAACACTGAAGCTTTCTTT. Translating gives CASLRGMNTEAFF. This chain joins TRBV6-1 and TRBJ1-1, with no clear D. Germline CDR1 and CDR2: MNHNS and SASEGT. The V and J ends lost 8 bases and 0 bases respectively, with 10 bases between them. The CDR3 consists of 13 residues.